Listed below are T cell receptor beta chains from one sample, sequenced in a study of CD8+CD57+ T cells in acquired aplastic anemia. From the reads, TCRdb called clonotypes with MiXCR, one entry per CDR3 protein. The sample holds about 180,000 distinct CDR3 sequences, 40% to 55% seen once. What was sequenced was sorted CD4+, CD8+, or CD8+CD57+ T cells (not recorded which) from PBMCs. These receptors originate from a human donor with aplastic anemia. CDR3s include the opening cysteine and the closing phenylalanine or tryptophan. The D gene is left open where the match is weak. A clone size is listed for some rows: how often the clone was seen (once, few, many), or a class if it is expanded.

CATSHSGSSYNEQFF | TGTGCCACCAGTCATAGCGGGAGCTCCTACAATGAGCAGTTCTTC | TRBJ2-1 | TRBD2 | TRBV15 | NA | 15
CASSPIAGAGPGTDTQYF | TGTGCCAGCAGTCCTATAGCGGGGGCGGGGCCCGGCACAGATACGCAGTATTTT | TRBJ2-3 | TRBD2 | TRBV12-3/TRBV12-4 | few | 18
CASTADYEQYF | TGTGCCAGCACGGCAGATTACGAGCAGTACTTC | TRBJ2-7 | NA | TRBV2 | NA | 11
CASSASYGGDTQYF | TGCGCCAGCAGTGCTAGTTACGGCGGGGATACGCAGTATTTT | TRBJ2-3 | NA | TRBV10-2 | NA | 14
CASSRLGPYEQYF | TGTGCCAGCAGCCGATTGGGACCCTACGAGCAGTACTTC | TRBJ2-7 | NA | TRBV5-4 | many | 13
CASSNTGYSNQPQHF | TGTGCCAGTAGTAATACAGGTTATAGCAATCAGCCCCAGCATTTT | TRBJ1-5 | NA | TRBV19 | many | 15
CATSDFAGGRIEQFF | TGTGCCACCAGTGATTTTGCGGGGGGGCGAATTGAGCAGTTCTTC | TRBJ2-1 | TRBD2 | TRBV24-1 | many | 15
CASSDNGGMNTGELFF | TGTGCCAGCAGTGACAACGGGGGGATGAACACCGGGGAGCTGTTTTTT | TRBJ2-2 | TRBD2 | TRBV25-1 | NA | 16
CASGLGSRGPMDTQYF | TGTGCTAGTGGCCTTGGTTCGCGGGGCCCTATGGATACGCAGTATTTT | TRBJ2-3 | NA | TRBV12-5 | NA | 16
CASRGPYGYTF | TGTGCCAGCAGGGGACCCTATGGCTACACCTTC | TRBJ1-2 | NA | TRBV28 | NA | 11
CAISESGSPVSEKLFF | TGTGCCATCAGTGAGTCGGGGAGCCCAGTTAGTGAAAAACTGTTTTTT | TRBJ1-4 | NA | TRBV10-3 | NA | 16
CSVERSGGPGDTQYF | TGCAGCGTTGAACGTAGCGGGGGGCCGGGAGATACGCAGTATTTT | TRBJ2-3 | TRBD2 | TRBV29-1 | NA | 15
CSARDPGTGAYEQYF | TGCAGTGCTAGAGATCCCGGGACAGGCGCCTACGAGCAGTACTTC | TRBJ2-7 | TRBD1 | TRBV20-1 | many | 15
CATSDLQGRYGYTF | TGTGCCACCAGTGACCTACAGGGAAGGTATGGCTACACCTTC | TRBJ1-2 | NA | TRBV24-1 | NA | 14
CASSDRDRRDTEAFF | TGTGCCAGCAGTGACCGGGACAGGAGGGACACTGAAGCTTTCTTT | TRBJ1-1 | TRBD1 | TRBV2 | many | 15
CSARATGGPSETQYF | TGCAGTGCTAGAGCGACAGGTGGTCCCTCAGAGACCCAGTACTTC | TRBJ2-5 | NA | TRBV20-1 | NA | 15
CASSRTSGGRVRETQYF | TGTGCCAGCAGTCGGACTAGCGGGGGGCGGGTCCGAGAGACCCAGTACTTC | TRBJ2-5 | TRBD2 | TRBV12-3/TRBV12-4 | many | 17
CASRGVPNYGYTF | TGCGCCAGCAGAGGGGTTCCCAACTATGGCTACACCTTC | TRBJ1-2 | NA | TRBV4-1 | NA | 13
CASSRAGEQYF | TGTGCCAGCAGCCGAGCGGGCGAGCAGTACTTC | TRBJ2-7 | NA | TRBV7-9 | few | 11
CASSVGLAGAPHDTQYF | TGTGCCAGCAGCGTTGGACTAGCGGGGGCCCCCCACGATACGCAGTATTTT | TRBJ2-3 | TRBD2 | TRBV9 | NA | 17
CASSLQGSSYNEQFF | TGTGCCAGCAGCTTACAGGGCAGCTCCTACAATGAGCAGTTCTTC | TRBJ2-1 | NA | TRBV7-9 | many | 15
CSASRGNEQFF | TGCAGTGCTAGCAGGGGAAATGAGCAGTTCTTC | TRBJ2-1 | NA | TRBV20-1 | many | 11
CASSGQYTDTQYF | TGTGCCAGCAGCGGTCAGTACACAGATACGCAGTATTTT | TRBJ2-3 | NA | TRBV6-1 | NA | 13
CASSLLQNTGELFF | TGTGCCAGCAGCTTATTACAGAACACCGGGGAGCTGTTTTTT | TRBJ2-2 | NA | TRBV5-4 | many | 14
CSARDELCSYNSPLHF | TGCAGTGCTAGAGATGAGCTGTGCTCCTATAATTCACCCCTCCACTTT | TRBJ1-6 | NA | TRBV20-1 | NA | 16
CASSLDRVRGYTF | TGTGCCAGCAGTTTAGACAGGGTTCGAGGCTACACCTTC | TRBJ1-2 | NA | TRBV12-3/TRBV12-4 | many | 13
CASSRIGGGAPSEKLFF | TGTGCCAGCAGCAGAATTGGGGGGGGGGCCCCGAGTGAAAAACTGTTTTTT | TRBJ1-4 | NA | TRBV7-9 | many | 17
CSARDGSYNSPLHF | TGCAGTGCTAGAGACGGGTCCTATAATTCACCCCTCCACTTT | TRBJ1-6 | NA | TRBV20-1 | many | 14
CASSLEGQGENSPLHF | TGTGCCAGCAGTTTAGAGGGACAGGGGGAAAATTCACCCCTCCACTTT | TRBJ1-6 | TRBD1 | TRBV12-3/TRBV12-4 | once | 16
CASSLAFGGARGEQYF | TGTGCCAGCAGCTTAGCGTTCGGGGGGGCCAGGGGGGAGCAGTACTTC | TRBJ2-7 | NA | TRBV7-8 | NA | 16
CAISAAGTVQPQHF | TGTGCCATCAGTGCCGCCGGGACAGTTCAGCCCCAGCATTTT | TRBJ1-5 | TRBD1 | TRBV10-3 | many | 14
CSAIPGATEAFF | TGCAGTGCTATTCCAGGGGCCACTGAAGCTTTCTTT | TRBJ1-1 | NA | TRBV20-1 | many | 12
CAISDDSLYQPQHF | TGTGCCATCAGTGACGACAGCCTCTATCAGCCCCAGCATTTT | TRBJ1-5 | NA | TRBV10-3 | medium-sized | 14
CASSTLPQGDGYTF | TGTGCCAGCAGTACCCTCCCACAGGGGGACGGCTACACCTTC | TRBJ1-2 | TRBD1 | TRBV2 | many | 14
CASSGKREALLNEQFF | TGTGCCAGCAGTGGAAAGCGGGAGGCCCTCTTAAATGAGCAGTTCTTC | TRBJ2-1 | TRBD2 | TRBV11-1 | few | 16
CASSQGSGGNQPQHF | TGTGCCAGCAGCCAAGGGTCGGGGGGAAATCAGCCCCAGCATTTT | TRBJ1-5 | NA | TRBV7-2 | many | 15
CASSLDEGFLETQYF | TGTGCCAGCAGCTTAGATGAGGGTTTCTTGGAGACCCAGTACTTC | TRBJ2-5 | NA | TRBV7-8 | many | 15